The following is a T cell receptor (beta chain) sequence with its context. These data belong to a study of shared clonotypes between healthy human individuals. Clones were sequenced by immunoSEQ multiplex PCR, and TCRdb holds only the in-frame ones, with some missing. Of about 1 million clones listed, 65% to 80% are singletons. This CDR3 spans 15 amino acids. The V gene end was trimmed by 3 bases and the J gene end by 0 bases; junction bases not matched to a gene: 4. From germline, CDR1 is KGHSH and CDR2 LQKENI. This chain links TRBV18 with TRBJ2-5; 7 nucleotides align to TRBD1. The sequence was obtained from a man aged 18 to 30 in good health. The sample consisted of memory CD4+ T cells sorted from blood. Specified subset: CD45RA-negative fraction. The chain's CDR3 is CASSPVGTDQETQYF. Here the CDR3 DNA reads TGTGCCAGCTCACCGGTTGGGACAGACCAAGAGACCCAGTACTTC.